A selection of T cell receptor beta chains follows, all from one sample in a study of cytomegalovirus exposure and HLA in healthy donors. Profiling relied on immunoSEQ multiplex PCR, and the TCRdb table lists in-frame clones only, not all of them. The data contain 150,000 to 200,000 clones, about 80% of them seen just once; the ten biggest clones take up approximately 0.89%. The source material was PBMCs. These receptors were obtained from a woman aged 45-60 years in good health and CMV-seropositive. The CDR3 runs from the conserved cysteine through the conserved F or W. The order of the fields is D gene, V gene, J gene, CDR3 protein. D genes are given only for firm matches.

>.|TRBV25-1|TRBJ1-1
CASSEIGRDEAFF
>.|TRBV2|TRBJ2-7
CATTYALRAYEQYF
>.|TRBV2|TRBJ2-6
CASSARLLAGANVLTF
>.|TRBV5-6|TRBJ1-1
CASSLGARGRNTEAFF
>.|TRBV7-8|TRBJ1-6
CASSSDWEGNSPLHF
>.|TRBV5-4|TRBJ2-7
CASSLIEAYEQYF
>TRBD1|TRBV27|TRBJ2-6
CASSTRQGFSGANVLTF
>.|TRBV18|TRBJ2-7
CASSPPGTLSYEQYF
>.|TRBV10-2|TRBJ1-1
CASSESWGGNTEAFF
>TRBD2|TRBV7-9|TRBJ2-1
CASSLAGRLAGSYNEQFF
>TRBD2|TRBV13|TRBJ2-1
CASSLGGGTSGGGEQFF
>.|TRBV10-2|TRBJ1-2
CASGVGLKYGYTF
>.|TRBV2|TRBJ2-6
CASRDGLPGANVLTF
>TRBD1|TRBV2|TRBJ2-7
CASRYAGQGSYEQYF
>.|TRBV4-3|TRBJ1-4
CASSQDGGGANEKLFF
>.|TRBV5-4|TRBJ1-1
CASSSEEQTANTEAFF
>TRBD2|TRBV12-5|TRBJ2-7
CASGFSGPRSYEQYF
>.|TRBV7-9|TRBJ2-7
CASSLEGPRSYEQYF
>.|TRBV1|TRBJ2-5
CTSSQDLTSGLKETQYF
>.|TRBV4-2|TRBJ2-7
CASSQGWAGEQYF
>TRBD2|TRBV7-9|TRBJ2-1
CASSLRGANNEQFF
>TRBD2|TRBV20-1|TRBJ2-1
CSARAGGEQFF
>.|TRBV30|TRBJ2-1
CAWSWGLPYNEQFF
>.|TRBV6-5|TRBJ1-2
CASSYTGTGYTF
>.|TRBV2|TRBJ1-4
CASRRANEKLFF
>.|TRBV2|TRBJ1-6
CASMRGDSYNSPLHF
>TRBD2|TRBV2|TRBJ2-7
CASRVAGGRYEQYF
>.|TRBV9|TRBJ1-1
CASSGAGWNTEAFF
>.|TRBV9|TRBJ1-2
CASSHNRVAKGSYGYTF
>.|TRBV19|TRBJ1-2
CASSQQGSKTKNNYGYTF
>.|TRBV6-5|TRBJ2-3
CASSYAGGVKYF
>TRBD1|TRBV4-3|TRBJ1-3
CASSQDRFGTGAGNTIYF